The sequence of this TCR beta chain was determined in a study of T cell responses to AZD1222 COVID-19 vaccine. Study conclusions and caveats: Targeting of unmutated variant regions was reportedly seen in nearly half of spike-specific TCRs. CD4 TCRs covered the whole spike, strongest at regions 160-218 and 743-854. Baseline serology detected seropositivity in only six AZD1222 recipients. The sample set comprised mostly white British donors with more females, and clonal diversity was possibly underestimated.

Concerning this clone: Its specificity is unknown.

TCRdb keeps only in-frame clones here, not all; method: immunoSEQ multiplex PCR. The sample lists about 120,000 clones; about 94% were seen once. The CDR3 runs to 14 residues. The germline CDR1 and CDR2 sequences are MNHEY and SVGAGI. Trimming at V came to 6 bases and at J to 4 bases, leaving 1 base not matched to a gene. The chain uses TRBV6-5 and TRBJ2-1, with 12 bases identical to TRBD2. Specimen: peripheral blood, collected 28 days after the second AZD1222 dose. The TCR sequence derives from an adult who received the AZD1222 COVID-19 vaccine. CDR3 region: CASSTSGGYNEQFF. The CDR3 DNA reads TGTGCCAGCAGCACTAGCGGGGGGTACAATGAGCAGTTCTTC.